The present T cell receptor beta chain was sequenced within a study of T cell changes during pregnancy in multiple sclerosis. Assay: immunoSEQ multiplex PCR; the TCRdb copy retains only in-frame clones and omits some. This table has 30,000 to 35,000 clones, approximately 87% appearing once. The CDR3 totals 14 residues. Deletions cut 1 base from V and 4 bases from J, with 9 bases between. Germline V CDR1 and CDR2: SEHNR, FQNEAQ (reference sequence). Sequencing used CD8+ T cells from peripheral blood mononuclear cells, obtained after pregnancy. This chain uses TRBV7-9 with TRBJ2-3; the D is unclear. The TCR sequence derives from a female donor with multiple sclerosis, enrolled in a pregnancy study. CDR3 in amino acids: CASSLVQSADTQYF. The CDR3 DNA is TGTGCCAGCAGCTTAGTCCAGTCCGCAGATACGCAGTATTTT.